The 31 T cell receptor beta chains below come from one sample, sequenced in a study of cytomegalovirus exposure and HLA in healthy donors listed by TCRdb under 2017. Receptor amplification or capture employed the immunoSEQ multiplex PCR assay. The multiplex PCR relied on a mix of 60 forward primers for TCR Vbeta segments and 13 reverse primers for TCR Jbeta segments. TCRdb carries this immuneACCESS record with in-frame sequences only. Its versions omit some clonotypes, under half of them owing to an unresolved V gene in the studies checked, with the rest unexplained. A total of under 200,000 clones appear in this sample, about 75% of them only once. Around 15% of the sample is taken by the ten largest. Sequencing was carried out using PBMCs. The receptor set was obtained from a man over 45 in good health and CMV-seropositive.

The chain has TRBV30 and TRBJ2-5, with D uncertain. The CDR3 is 13 residues long. Germline CDR1 reads GTSNPN; CDR2 reads SVGIG (reference sequence). V was shortened by 1 base and J by 3 bases, with 9 bases between the two germline ends. In nucleotides, the CDR3 is TGTGCCTGGAGTGGATACAGCAAAGAGACCCAGTACTTC. Encoded protein: CAWSGYSKETQYF. Variable domain in full (rest from reference TRBV30 and TRBJ2-5): SQTIHQWPATLVQPVGSPLSLECTVEGTSNPNLYWYRQAAGRGLQLLFYSVGIGQISSEVPQNLSASRPQDRQFILSSKKLLLSDSGFYLCAWSGYSKETQYFGPGTRLLVL.

In its sample, this clone was seen once. The V and J genes are TRBV5-1 and TRBJ2-3; no clear D. The CDR3 runs 12 residues. Trimming took off 4 bases at V and 4 bases at J, with 7 bases between the two ends. Germline CDR1 reads SGHRS; CDR2 reads YFSETQ. The CDR3 DNA sequence: TGCGCCAGCAGCCCCACTGCAGATACGCAGTATTTT. It yields the protein CASSPTADTQYF.

The rearrangement uses TRBV9 and TRBJ2-7; TRBD1 agrees at 7 bases. V dropped 4 bases and J dropped 2; count of bases not matched to a gene: 9. The CDR3 is made up of 15 amino acids. Germline assignment: CDR1 SGDLS and CDR2 YYNGEE. Here the CDR3 reads CASSIAGGNTYEQYF. In DNA form, the CDR3 reads TGTGCCAGCAGCATAGCAGGGGGTAATACCTACGAGCAGTACTTC.

The chain carries TRBV18 and TRBJ2-1, with TRBD1 matching over 7 bases. With 8 bases clipped from V and 8 bases from J, the junction kept 18 bases outside the gene matches. CDR3 length: 16 residues. In germline, CDR1 is KGHSH, CDR2 LQKENI. The CDR3 coding sequence is TGTGCCAGCGCGCGACAGGGCGCGGTGTTGGGTGATGAGCAGTTCTTC. Translation: CASARQGAVLGDEQFF. Drawing the rest from reference TRBV18 and TRBJ2-1, the complete variable domain is NAGVMQNPRHLVRRRGQEARLRCSPMKGHSHVYWYRQLPEEGLKFMVYLQKENIIDESGMPKERFSAEFPKEGPSILRIQQVVRGDSAAYFCASARQGAVLGDEQFFGPGTRLTVL.

The V and J genes are TRBV14 and TRBJ2-6; tentatively, D is TRBD1 (6 bases). CDR1 and CDR2 (germline): SGHDN, FVKESK. The CDR3 has 17 residues. V lost 2 bases, J lost 0 bases, and 11 bases lay in between. The CDR3 DNA follows: TGTGCCAGCAGCCAACCGGGACACAACTCTGGGGCCAACGTCCTGACTTTC. Protein: CASSQPGHNSGANVLTF.

V is TRBV28 and J is TRBJ2-3, with TRBD1 matching 10 bases. V was clipped by 6 bases and J by 2 bases; unmatched bases: 5. CDR1 and CDR2 from the germline V gene are MDHEN and SYDVKM. The CDR3 totals 15 residues. CDR3 nucleotides: TGTGCCAGCAGCCGACAGGGGGCTCTCACAGATACGCAGTATTTT. Translated, it gives CASSRQGALTDTQYF.

The chain employs TRBV4-2 and TRBJ2-5, with TRBD1 matching 12 bases. V lost 4 bases and J lost 5; bases outside the gene matches: 5. This CDR3 region has 15 residues. CDR1 is LGHNA and CDR2 is YNFKEQ in the germline V gene. The CDR3 nucleotides read TGTGCCAGCAGCCTGGGACAGGGGGCGGCGGAGACCCAGTACTTC. Translating gives CASSLGQGAAETQYF.

The count of this clone is one. The J gene is TRBJ1-5, the V gene TRBV6-6; 7 nucleotides align to TRBD1. Germline V gene sequence: CDR1 MNHNY, CDR2 SVGAGI (reference sequence). Trimming cost V 6 bases and J 3 bases; bases outside gene matches: 8. The CDR3 is made up of 15 amino acids. CDR3 nucleotide sequence: TGTGCCAGCAGCCCGGGACAGTTAATCAATCAGCCCCAGCATTTT. It encodes CASSPGQLINQPQHF.

The gene calls are TRBV15 and TRBJ1-1, with D perhaps TRBD1 (6 bases). Germline CDR1 LNHNV, CDR2 YYDKDF (reference sequence). This CDR3 has 16 residues. The V end lost 0 bases, the J end lost 1 base, and 12 bases lay between the germline ends. The CDR3 sequence: CATSRDPQGWNTEAFF. CDR3 nucleotide sequence: TGTGCCACCAGCAGAGATCCGCAGGGGTGGAACACTGAAGCTTTCTTT.

The V call is TRBV2, the J call TRBJ2-5, with TRBD2 matching 8 bases. The CDR3 sequence is 19 residues long. Trimming took 0 bases from V and 3 from J; bases not matched to a gene: 15. The germline V gene encodes CDR1 SNHLY and CDR2 FYNNEI. CDR3 bases: TGTGCCAGCAGTGAAGCGCTTCTGGGCGACGGGGGGGCCGAAGAGACCCAGTACTTC. It encodes CASSEALLGDGGAEETQYF.

The genes are TRBV2 and TRBJ1-2, with 9 bases matching TRBD1. With V trimmed by 5 bases and J by 6 bases, 7 bases remained unmatched. This CDR3 has 14 residues. From germline, CDR1 is SNHLY and CDR2 FYNNEI. The DNA for the CDR3 is TGTGCCAGCAGTTCAAATACAGGGGGCAATGGCTACACCTTC. Amino acid sequence: CASSSNTGGNGYTF.

The chain recombines TRBV7-2 with TRBJ1-5; TRBD1 agrees at 9 bases. V was clipped by 4 bases and J by 6 bases; unmatched bases: 10. This CDR3 comprises 16 residues. CDR1 is SGHTA and CDR2 is FQGNSA in the germline V gene. CDR3 coding DNA: TGTGCCAGCAGCTCATTTGGGGGACAGGGACGTCAGCCCCAGCATTTT. Protein sequence: CASSSFGGQGRQPQHF.

V gene TRBV7-9 combines with J gene TRBJ2-6; D might be TRBD1 (6 bases). V was pared by 10 bases and J by 2 bases, with 15 bases between. CDR1 is SEHNR and CDR2 is FQNEAQ in the germline V gene (reference sequence). CDR3 length: 15 amino acids. CDR3 DNA sequence: TGTGCCACCACAGGGACACCCGCTGGGGCCAACGTCCTGACTTTC. It is translated as CATTGTPAGANVLTF. Full variable domain (remainder filled in from reference TRBV7-9 and TRBJ2-6): DTGVSQNPRHKITKRGQNVTFRCDPISEHNRLYWYRQTLGQGPEFLTYFQNEAQLEKSRLLSDRFSAERPKGSFSTLEIQRTEQGDSAMYLCATTGTPAGANVLTFGAGSRLTVL.

The CDR3 loop reads CASSSPLAGVPGELFF. The DNA for the CDR3 is TGTGCCAGCAGCTCCCCACTAGCGGGGGTACCCGGGGAGCTGTTTTTT. The chain couples TRBV11-2 to TRBJ2-2, with 11 bases aligning to TRBD2. CDR3 length equals 16 residues. The J segment lost 6 bases and the V segment lost 4 bases, leaving 7 bases of the junction unmatched. Germline CDR1 is SGHAT and CDR2 is FQNNGV.

V is TRBV19 and J is TRBJ1-1; 8 positions agree with TRBD1. The CDR3 runs to 16 residues. The V gene's germline CDR1 is LNHDA and CDR2 SQIVND (reference sequence). V shed 3 bases and J 0 bases; nucleotides not matched to a gene: 6. The CDR3 sequence is CASSIRGQGLNTEAFF. The CDR3 DNA is TGTGCCAGTAGTATCCGCGGACAGGGACTGAACACTGAAGCTTTCTTT.

The chain joins TRBV4-1 to TRBJ2-1; D may be TRBD1 (6 bases). Trimming shortened V by 3 bases and J by 6 bases, and 15 bases separated the two germline ends. The V gene's germline CDR1 is MGHRA and CDR2 YSYEKL. CDR3 length: 15 amino acids. CDR3 sequence reads: CASSQGRDNSNEQFF. The CDR3 DNA is TGCGCCAGCAGCCAGGGCCGGGACAATTCCAATGAGCAGTTCTTC.

The rearrangement joins TRBV5-1 to TRBJ2-5; 10 bases align to TRBD1. Germline trimming cut 4 bases from V and 3 bases from J; bases unmatched to any gene: 3. This CDR3 has 14 amino acids. Germline assignment: CDR1 SGHRS and CDR2 YFSETQ. The CDR3 protein is CASSGTGVEETQYF. CDR3 bases: TGCGCCAGCAGCGGGACAGGGGTGGAAGAGACCCAGTACTTC.

This clone was counted between two and nine times. The chain uses TRBV6-1 and TRBJ1-2; D uncertain. CDR1 is MNHNS and CDR2 is SASEGT in the germline V gene. V lost 7 bases and J lost 2, with 5 bases in between. There are 11 residues in the CDR3. CDR3 DNA sequence: TGTGCCAGCACTACGAACTATGGCTACACCTTC. Translated: CASTTNYGYTF.

The chain has TRBV5-1 and TRBJ2-5, with 9 bases matching TRBD2. V dropped 0 bases and J dropped 5; count of bases not matched to a gene: 5. Germline V gives CDR1 SGHRS, CDR2 YFSETQ. This CDR3 spans 15 amino acids. The CDR3 sequence: CASSLALAGLETQYF. CDR3 sequence (DNA): TGCGCCAGCAGCTTGGCCCTAGCGGGGTTGGAGACCCAGTACTTC.

This sequence joins TRBV29-1 and TRBJ2-5, with D perhaps matching TRBD2 (6 bases). The germline CDR1 and CDR2 sequences are SQVTM and ANQGSEA. The CDR3 is 11 amino acids. Trimming took 7 bases from V and 5 from J, leaving 11 bases between them. In nucleotides, the CDR3 is TGCAGCGCCGGGACTTTGGAGACCCAGTACTTC. Translating it yields CSAGTLETQYF. Filled out from reference TRBV29-1 and TRBJ2-5, the complete variable domain reads SAVISQKPSRDICQRGTSLTIQCQVDSQVTMMFWYRQQPGQSLTLIATANQGSEATYESGFVIDKFPISRPNLTFSTLTVSNMSPEDSSIYLCSAGTLETQYFGPGTRLLVL.

This chain links TRBV18 with TRBJ1-2, with TRBD1 as a possible D gene (6 bases). The CDR3 has 15 residues. Germline CDR1 and CDR2: KGHSH and LQKENI. V lost 1 base, J lost 1 base, and 10 bases lay in between. This CDR3 is CASSPRTDFNYGYTF. The CDR3 coding sequence is TGTGCCAGCTCACCACGGACAGATTTTAACTATGGCTACACCTTC.

A few counts support this clone. The rearrangement joins TRBV6-1 to TRBJ1-2; D is unclear. The CDR3 is 12 residues long. From germline, CDR1 is MNHNS and CDR2 SASEGT. V lost 8 bases to trimming and J lost 8 bases, with 15 bases between them. The CDR3 spells CASLRSLWGYTF. CDR3 nucleotides: TGTGCCAGCTTAAGATCACTGTGGGGCTACACCTTC.

The chain links TRBV7-8 to TRBJ1-4; D is uncertain. The CDR3 runs to 15 residues. Trimming shortened V by 3 bases and J by 7 bases, and 15 bases separated the two germline ends. Looked up from germline, CDR1 is SGHVS and CDR2 is FQNEAQ. CDR3 in DNA: TGTGCCAGCAGCTTCCCTGGTCCACCCAGTGAAAAACTGTTTTTT. This translates into CASSFPGPPSEKLFF.

This chain connects TRBV18 to TRBJ2-5; D is ambiguous. Looked up from germline, CDR1 is KGHSH and CDR2 is LQKENI. The CDR3 is made up of 12 amino acids. The ends were cut back, 3 bases at V and 5 bases at J, with 7 bases in the middle. The CDR3 coding sequence is TGTGCCAGCTCACCGATGCGGGAGACCCAGTACTTC. Residues: CASSPMRETQYF. Filled out from reference TRBV18 and TRBJ2-5, the complete variable domain reads NAGVMQNPRHLVRRRGQEARLRCSPMKGHSHVYWYRQLPEEGLKFMVYLQKENIIDESGMPKERFSAEFPKEGPSILRIQQVVRGDSAAYFCASSPMRETQYFGPGTRLLVL.

V is TRBV5-6 and J is TRBJ1-2, with D maybe TRBD1 (5 bases). V was trimmed by 4 bases and J by 5 bases, leaving 12 bases between them. The CDR3 runs 13 residues. CDR1 and CDR2 from the germline V gene are SGHDT and YYEEEE. As DNA, the CDR3 is TGTGCCAGCAGCACCCGGACAAGTTATGGCTACACCTTC. Translated, it gives CASSTRTSYGYTF.

The chain links TRBV5-1 to TRBJ2-6, with D possibly being TRBD1 (5 bases). CDR1 and CDR2 (germline): SGHRS, YFSETQ. The CDR3 spans 16 residues. V was trimmed by 6 bases and J by 0 bases, leaving 13 bases between them. The CDR3 loop reads CASTPDTYSGANVLTF. DNA of the CDR3: TGCGCCAGCACCCCGGACACCTACTCTGGGGCCAACGTCCTGACTTTC.

This chain connects TRBV28 to TRBJ2-5, with TRBD1 identical over 9 bases. Germline values: CDR1 MDHEN, CDR2 SYDVKM. V lost 2 bases and J lost 5; bases outside the gene matches: 18. This CDR3 is built from 19 residues. The CDR3 is CASSLVGGTGTVLAETQYF. Written as DNA, the CDR3 is TGTGCCAGCAGTTTAGTTGGCGGGACAGGGACCGTCCTTGCGGAGACCCAGTACTTC.

The genes are TRBV5-1 and TRBJ2-1, with TRBD2 as a possible D gene (6 bases). Trimming removed 4 bases from V and 7 bases from J, with 12 bases in between. CDR1 and CDR2 from the germline V gene are SGHRS and YFSETQ. This CDR3 comprises 13 residues. The chain's CDR3 is CASSPDYVNEQFF. Here the CDR3 DNA reads TGCGCCAGCAGCCCGGACTATGTGAATGAGCAGTTCTTC.

V and J are TRBV27 and TRBJ1-2; D is unresolved. Germline values: CDR1 MNHEY, CDR2 SMNVEV (reference sequence). The CDR3 runs 13 residues. V was trimmed by 6 bases and J by 3 bases, leaving 11 bases between them. The CDR3, as DNA: TGTGCCAGCAGCCAGGTCGGCTACTATGGCTACACCTTC. It encodes CASSQVGYYGYTF.

This chain connects TRBV6-5 to TRBJ2-7, with 11 bases identical to TRBD1. The CDR3 consists of 14 residues. The V segment lost 4 bases and the J segment 8 bases; nucleotides outside the gene matches: 7. Germline V lookup: CDR1 MNHEY, CDR2 SVGAGI. As DNA, the CDR3 is TGTGCCAGCAGTTTCCAGGGACAGGGGGACAAGCAGTACTTC. This translates into CASSFQGQGDKQYF.

On this clone: The same CDR3 is also encoded by other DNA sequences in this sample. The chain is built from TRBV9 and TRBJ1-3; TRBD1 agrees at 7 bases. Trimming took 3 bases from V and 0 from J; bases not matched to a gene: 6. Germline V gene data show CDR1 as SGDLS and CDR2 as YYNGEE. The CDR3 length is 16 residues. The CDR3, as DNA: TGTGCCAGCAGCGCTCGACAGGGAAGCTCTGGAAACACCATATATTTT. It specifies CASSARQGSSGNTIYF.